Listed here is a single TCR beta chain. Its antigen is currently not known. No base qualities exist here, and no much larger clone lies one base off it. At diagnosis, peripheral blood, uninvolved tumor-adjacent lung and tumor were collected and were preserved as a mix of fresh-frozen and FFPE material. Blood samples were analyzed as peripheral blood mononuclear cells for TCR repertoire profiling. There are 14 amino acids in the CDR3, from cysteine to phenylalanine inclusive. Solely the CDR3 DNA is kept, with 42 bases framed from the first base. The trim is 1 base for V and 8 bases for J, with a gap of 9 bases between the germline ends. As encoded in the germline V gene, CDR1 is LGHNA while CDR2 is YNFKEQ. TCR beta CDR3 regions were sequenced from DNA using the immunoSEQ Assay. Turning to the authors' computational methods: T cell density was computed as TCR beta template counts normalized to usable DNA estimated by amplifying housekeeping genes. Richness was estimated using the preseqR package, with extrapolation to 400,000 templates for PBMC samples and to 120,000 templates for tissue samples. Clonality was defined as one minus Pielou's evenness. Differential abundance testing on productive amino-acid clonotypes, with a minimum total count of 5 and an alpha of 0.1, was used to identify tissue-enriched TCRs. The Jaccard Index and the Morisita Overlap Index were used to measure how much the repertoires overlapped between compartments. GLIPH grouped TCR beta CDR3s together with public tetramer-defined viral CDR3s, and a viral motif had to include at least three viral sequences and also show V-gene enrichment. TCRdb's version of the immuneACCESS table is confined to in-frame rearrangements and falls short of the full clone set. An unresolved V gene accounts for under half of the shortfall where checked; the remainder is of unknown origin. V and J calls plus clone size are reproduced from that table; the DNA served to infer D and trimming. Present in this sample are about 70,000 clones, roughly nine tenths of which were seen just once. About a fifth of the sample is in the top ten clones.

This sample stems from a study of T cells in localized non-small cell lung cancer (TCRdb year 2020). About the full investigation: The study analyzed T cell repertoires of 236 early-stage NSCLC patients, comparing tumors and uninvolved tumor-adjacent lungs. The cohort consisted of approximately 240 treatment-naive NSCLC patients whose localized lung tumors had been resected. The mean age of the NSCLC patients was roughly 63 years, with 120 to 150 men and 107 women. General findings and caveats noted by the study authors: Uninvolved tumor-adjacent lung showed the highest T cell clonality, higher than tumor, which suggests more focused antigenic responses in the uninvolved tumor-adjacent lung. Because multi-region tumor sequencing was not done, intratumor heterogeneity could not be ruled out. Higher T cell density in blood was associated with longer overall survival, whereas higher clonality in adjacent lung was associated with shorter survival. Since the design was exploratory, TCR variables were selected using unadjusted p-values with no false-discovery rate correction. A median of approximately 57 of the top 100 tumor clones were detected in paired uninvolved adjacent lung, and around 30 of these tumor clones were also found among the top 100 clones of the paired uninvolved adjacent lung.

The origin of this receptor is a male donor at least 60 years old with stage III squamous cell lung carcinoma. The specimen was peripheral blood, collected before any cancer treatment. The chain is made from TRBV4-2 and TRBJ1-6; TRBD1 might be the D gene, on 5 matching bases. CDR3 region: CASSQALGDSPLHF. Here is the DNA: TGTGCCAGCAGCCAAGCCCTAGGGGATTCACCCCTCCACTTT.